Following are 18 T cell receptor beta chains from one sample sequenced in a study of blood T cell repertoires in COVID-19. Measured with immunoSEQ multiplex PCR; TCRdb has only the in-frame clones, and not every one. The sample records approximately 280,000 clones, about 89% being singletons. Source material: peripheral blood. These receptor sequences come from a man between 50 and 59 years old with acute or convalescent COVID-19.

This chain uses TRBV4-1 with TRBJ2-2, with a tentative D call TRBD1 (6 bases). Trimming removed 3 bases at V and 5 bases at J, with 10 bases between. This CDR3 is built from 14 residues. CDR1 is MGHRA and CDR2 is YSYEKL in the germline V gene. The CDR3 region has the DNA TGCGCCAGCAGCCAGGGACATTTGACCGGGGAGCTGTTTTTT. This codes for CASSQGHLTGELFF.

The rearrangement uses TRBV7-2 and TRBJ2-7, with 10 positions matching TRBD1. The V and J ends lost 5 bases and 1 base, in that order; junction bases with no gene match: 11. The CDR3 has 17 amino acids. CDR1 is SGHTA and CDR2 is FQGNSA in the germline V gene. Here the CDR3 DNA reads TGTGCCAGCAGCGACCGGGGGGGACAGGGGCATTCCTACGAGCAGTACTTC. It encodes CASSDRGGQGHSYEQYF.

The chain joins TRBV27 to TRBJ2-5, with TRBD1 matching over 9 bases. The V gene end was trimmed by 3 bases and the J gene end by 2 bases; junction bases not matched to a gene: 10. The CDR3 runs to 17 residues. Germline loops: CDR1 MNHEY, CDR2 SMNVEV (reference sequence). The CDR3 nucleotides are TGTGCCAGCAGTTTGGGCCCCGGACAGGGGTGGCAAGAGACCCAGTACTTC. Residues: CASSLGPGQGWQETQYF.

The chain joins TRBV19 to TRBJ1-1; D is perhaps TRBD1 (5 bases). V lost 3 bases and J lost 2, with 10 bases in between. CDR3 length: 14 residues. CDR1 and CDR2 from the germline V gene are LNHDA and SQIVND (reference sequence). The DNA for the CDR3 is TGTGCCAGTAGTATTGGGCGGGACAACACTGAAGCTTTCTTT. Translation gives CASSIGRDNTEAFF.

The chain employs TRBV5-4 and TRBJ2-3, with 10 bases lining up with TRBD1. Germline CDR1 is SGHNT and CDR2 is YYREEE (reference sequence). The CDR3 is 16 amino acids. V lost 4 bases to trimming and J lost 3 bases; unmatched junction nucleotides: 8. CDR3 amino acids: CASSIRTGGTTDTQYF. As DNA, the CDR3 is TGTGCCAGCAGCATACGGACAGGGGGAACGACAGATACGCAGTATTTT.

V and J are TRBV29-1 and TRBJ1-5, with D uncertain. Germline CDR1 and CDR2: SQVTM and ANQGSEA. The CDR3 loop spans 13 amino acids. Trimming pared 4 bases from V and 3 bases from J, leaving 10 bases between. The DNA of the CDR3 is TGCAGCGTTGCCCTCGGGGTCAATCAGCCCCAGCATTTT. Amino acids: CSVALGVNQPQHF.

The chain joins TRBV6-6 to TRBJ1-1; tentative D call: TRBD1 (6 bases). The germline CDR1 and CDR2 sequences are MNHNY and SVGAGI (reference sequence). The CDR3 contains 16 residues. V shed 7 bases and J shed 1 base, with 19 bases lying between them. CDR3 in amino acids: CASTSTIQGTNTEAFF. The CDR3 DNA is TGTGCCAGCACCTCGACAATACAGGGAACGAACACTGAAGCTTTCTTT.

The V call is TRBV3-1 (or the pseudogene TRBV3-2), the J call TRBJ2-1, with D possibly matching TRBD2 (6 bases). CDR1 is LGHDT, CDR2 YNNKEL, per germline (reference sequence). V was shortened by 6 bases and J by 4 bases, with 19 bases between the two germline ends. The CDR3 is 16 residues long. CDR3 in DNA: TGTGCCAGCAGTCTCCGAGGAGGGCCCATGTACAATGAGCAGTTCTTC. It encodes CASSLRGGPMYNEQFF.

This chain links TRBV9 with TRBJ2-7; no reliable D call. V was pared by 2 bases and J by 5 bases, with 14 bases between. CDR1 SGDLS and CDR2 YYNGEE come from the germline V gene. This CDR3 has 14 residues. CDR3 amino acids: CASSVTHPGDEQYF. In DNA form, the CDR3 reads TGTGCCAGCAGCGTGACCCATCCCGGAGACGAGCAGTACTTC.

The chain combines TRBV5-1 with TRBJ1-1; D is ambiguous. This CDR3 is 16 amino acids long. V was cut by 4 bases and J by 4 bases, with 20 bases left in between. CDR1 SGHRS and CDR2 YFSETQ come from the germline V gene. CDR3 DNA sequence: TGCGCCAGCAGCCTCGCCGCCGTTAGGCCGGGCACTGAAGCTTTCTTT. Amino acid sequence: CASSLAAVRPGTEAFF. The whole variable domain, remainder taken from reference TRBV5-1 and TRBJ1-1, is KAGVTQTPRYLIKTRGQQVTLSCSPISGHRSVSWYQQTPGQGLQFLFEYFSETQRNKGNFPGRFSGRQFSNSRSEMNVSTLELGDSALYLCASSLAAVRPGTEAFFGQGTRLTVV.

V gene TRBV6-2 or TRBV6-3 combines with J gene TRBJ1-6; TRBD1 agrees at 11 bases. CDR1 and CDR2 from the germline V gene are MNHEY and SVGEGT. Germline trimming cut 6 bases from V and 9 bases from J; bases unmatched to any gene: 4. This CDR3 is built from 14 residues. For the CDR3, the DNA is TGTGCCAGCAGCCCCGGGACAGGGGGTTCACCCCTCCACTTT. As protein: CASSPGTGGSPLHF.

This sequence joins TRBV5-1 and TRBJ1-3; 7 nucleotides line up with TRBD1. This CDR3 has 15 amino acids. The J segment lost 7 bases and the V segment lost 4 bases, leaving 11 bases of the junction unmatched. Germline V CDR1 and CDR2: SGHRS, YFSETQ. The CDR3 spells CASSPDRASRNTIYF. CDR3 sequence (DNA): TGCGCCAGCAGCCCAGACAGGGCTAGCCGGAACACCATATATTTT.

This clone was counted only a few times. The gene calls are TRBV19 and TRBJ2-1; 11 nucleotides align to TRBD2. The CDR3 covers 14 residues. The germline gives CDR1 LNHDA, CDR2 SQIVND (reference sequence). V shed 7 bases, J shed 6 bases, and the junction held 5 bases outside the gene matches. In DNA form, the CDR3 reads TGTGCCAGTAACTTAGCGGGGGGGGTCAATGAGCAGTTCTTC. The encoded protein is CASNLAGGVNEQFF.

This clone was seen just once. J is TRBJ1-5 and V is TRBV4-1, with 9 bases identical to TRBD1. Trimming removed 3 bases from V and 5 bases from J; junction bases left unmatched: 2. Germline V gene data show CDR1 as MGHRA and CDR2 as YSYEKL. The CDR3 loop spans 14 amino acids. This CDR3 is CASSQRQGDQPQHF. CDR3 nucleotide sequence: TGCGCCAGCAGCCAGAGACAGGGGGATCAGCCCCAGCATTTT.

This rearrangement joins TRBV19 to TRBJ2-3, with D possibly matching TRBD1 (6 bases). Trimming stripped 5 bases from V and 6 bases from J, with 18 bases between. Germline lookup yields CDR1 LNHDA and CDR2 SQIVND (reference sequence). This CDR3 is built from 15 residues. The CDR3 is CASSPGQPRSDTQYF. The CDR3 DNA reads TGTGCCAGTAGTCCAGGACAGCCTAGATCTGATACGCAGTATTTT.

The chain couples TRBV2 to TRBJ2-7; 9 positions match TRBD1. With 7 bases clipped from V and 7 bases from J, the junction kept 11 bases outside the gene matches. There are 14 residues in the CDR3. Germline V gives CDR1 SNHLY, CDR2 FYNNEI. CDR3 in DNA: TGTGCCAGCAACCATGGACAGGGGCGCCTGGAGCAGTACTTC. The encoded protein is CASNHGQGRLEQYF.

V gene TRBV9 combines with J gene TRBJ1-6; 11 bases are a match to TRBD1. The CDR3 totals 14 residues. Trimming removed 4 bases from V and 10 bases from J; junction bases left unmatched: 4. CDR1 SGDLS and CDR2 YYNGEE come from the germline V gene. The CDR3 protein is CASSPRTGGSPLHF. CDR3 DNA: TGTGCCAGCAGCCCACGGACAGGGGGCTCACCCCTCCACTTT.

The chain uses TRBV6-5 and TRBJ1-6; D is uncertain. This CDR3 is built from 15 residues. The germline V and J ends were trimmed by 4 bases and 5 bases, with 12 bases remaining between them. Looked up from germline, CDR1 is MNHEY and CDR2 is SVGAGI. CDR3 DNA: TGTGCCAGCAGTTGGGCGATTCAAGATAATTCACCCCTCCACTTT. Its translation is CASSWAIQDNSPLHF.